This TCR beta chain was captured in a study of pediatric ulcerative colitis. One to two pinch biopsies were taken from the rectum during colonoscopy. TCRdb's table, derived via immunoSEQ multiplex PCR, lists solely in-frame clones and lacks some. Of approximately 40,000 clones listed, more than 70% are singletons. V was trimmed by 6 bases and J by 2 bases, leaving 18 bases between them. The germline gives CDR1 WNHNN, CDR2 SYGVQD (reference sequence). CDR3 size: 16 residues. The rearrangement uses TRBV10-1 and TRBJ2-3; unclear D gene. The sequenced sample consisted of gut tissue. The TCR comes from a boy aged 5 to 17 with moderate ulcerative colitis. The CDR3 reads CASRGPSKKVTDTQYF. The CDR3 coding sequence is TGCGCCAGCAGGGGCCCCTCAAAAAAAGTCACAGATACGCAGTATTTT.